The clone carrying this T cell receptor beta chain was detected only a few times. The antigen is not known. This record comes from a study of cytomegalovirus exposure and HLA in healthy donors. Overall study context: About 180 million T cells yielded more than 90 million unique TCR beta sequences in earlier analysis. Study-wide results and caveats: Later on, a genetic analysis was performed. It linked a missense variant in DCLRE1C with V- and J-gene trimming of TCR beta.

This PCR relied on a set of 60 Vbeta primers and 13 Jbeta primers. Clones were sequenced by immunoSEQ multiplex PCR, and TCRdb holds only the in-frame ones, with some missing. The table has fewer than 80,000 clones, more than 75% seen once; the top ten hold more than 2.5%. The CDR3 totals 13 residues. Germline values: CDR1 GTSNPN, CDR2 SVGIG (reference sequence). Trimming stripped 3 bases from V and 6 bases from J, with 11 bases between. The gene calls are TRBV30 and TRBJ1-4, with D perhaps matching TRBD1 (6 bases). This receptor was obtained from a man between 18 and 29 years old in good health and CMV-seronegative. The sample consisted of PBMCs. In DNA form, the CDR3 reads TGTGCCTGGAGGGACAGCAACCATGAAAAACTGTTTTTT. Its protein is CAWRDSNHEKLFF.